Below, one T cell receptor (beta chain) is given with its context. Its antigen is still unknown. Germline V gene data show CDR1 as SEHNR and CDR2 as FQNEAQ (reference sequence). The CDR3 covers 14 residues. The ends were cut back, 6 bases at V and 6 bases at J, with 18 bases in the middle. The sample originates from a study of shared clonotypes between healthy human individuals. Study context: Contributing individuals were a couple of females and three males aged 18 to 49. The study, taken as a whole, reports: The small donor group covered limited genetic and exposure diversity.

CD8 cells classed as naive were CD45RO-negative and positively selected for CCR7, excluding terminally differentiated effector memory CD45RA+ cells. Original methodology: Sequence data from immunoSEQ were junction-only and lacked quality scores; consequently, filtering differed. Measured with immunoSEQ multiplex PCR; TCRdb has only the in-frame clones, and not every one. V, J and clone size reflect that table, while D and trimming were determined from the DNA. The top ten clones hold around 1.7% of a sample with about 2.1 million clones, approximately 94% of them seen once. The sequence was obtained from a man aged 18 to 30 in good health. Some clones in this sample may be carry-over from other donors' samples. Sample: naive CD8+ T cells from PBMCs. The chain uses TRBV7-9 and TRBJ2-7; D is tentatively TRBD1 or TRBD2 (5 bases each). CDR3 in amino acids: CASRGAPGDREQYF. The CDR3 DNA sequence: TGTGCCAGCAGAGGGGCCCCCGGGGATCGCGAGCAGTACTTC.